The source of this T cell receptor (beta chain) is a study of blood T cell repertoires in COVID-19. Overall study: The samples span acute and convalescent COVID-19 from the United States, Italy and Spain. T cells, B-cell-depleted T cells, or PBMCs supplied cDNA or gDNA.

CDR3 length: 10 residues. A word on this clone: One end of the junction does not line up with germline, which may come from a read error.

As handled by the study authors: It was from reference gene primer amplification that nucleated cell counts were estimated. Only in-frame clones appear in the TCRdb table, and some are missing; sequencing was by immunoSEQ multiplex PCR. The DNA was the basis for D and trimming; V, J and clone size are from that table. The sample lists over 50,000 clones; more than 75% were seen once. This sequence was found in a man in his 60s with acute or convalescent COVID-19. This sequence joins TRBV12-3 or TRBV12-4 and TRBJ2-3; D perhaps matches TRBD1 (5 bases). The sequenced material came from peripheral blood. CDR3 residues: CASSTGTQYF. The CDR3, as DNA: TGTGCCAGCAGCACAGGTACGCAGTATTTT.